These 5 T cell receptor beta chains were sequenced from one sample in a study of blood T cells in healthy people across ages (dated by TCRdb to about 2015). The library was prepared using 5' RACE. Sequenced using an Illumina HiSeq 2500. A second PCR of 7 to 11 cycles was run with a J-beta primer mix and a sample-barcoded 5' primer. The public sequencing data were trimmed at Q25 with fastp and processed into clonotypes with MiXCR by TCRdb, which kept only in-frame beta chains. Identical CDR3 protein sequences are pooled into one entry, listed with their most common genes and DNA. The sample table records hundreds of thousands of distinct CDR3 sequences; 40% to 60% of these occur just once. The ten biggest clones cover under 15% of the sample. Sequencing was done on a sample of blood. Every receptor here comes from a man aged 25 to 40 in good health.

This chain uses TRBV5-1 with TRBJ2-2; tentatively, D is TRBD2 (6 bases). This CDR3 is built from 13 residues. Germline values: CDR1 SGHRS, CDR2 YFSETQ. The germline V and J ends were trimmed by 4 bases and 8 bases, with 12 bases remaining between them. Here the CDR3 DNA reads TGCGCCAGCAGCCGGAGGGTCTTAGGGGAGCTGTTTTTT. This encodes CASSRRVLGELFF.

The chain couples TRBV18 to TRBJ2-5, with TRBD1 matching 8 bases. With the DNA end fitting TRBJ2-7 better, the J assignment may be wrong. This CDR3 is built from 14 residues. Germline V gene data show CDR1 as KGHSH and CDR2 as LQKENI. The CDR3 bases are TGTGCCAGCTCAGACGGACAGGGCAACCACGAGCAGTACTTC. This translates into CASSDGQGNHEQYF.

This clonotype was counted only a few times. The rearrangement links TRBV2 to TRBJ2-1, with TRBD2 matching over 9 bases. Unmatched junction bases numbered 4, after V lost 2 bases and J lost 8 bases. The germline V gene has CDR1 SNHLY and CDR2 FYNNEI. This CDR3 is built from 14 residues. DNA for the CDR3: TGTGCCAGCAGTGAACTAGCGGGGTCCGATGAGCAGTTCTTC. This gives the protein CASSELAGSDEQFF.

V is TRBV28 and J is TRBJ2-2, with D unclear. The V and J ends lost 0 bases and 4 bases respectively, with 9 bases between them. The CDR3 is 15 amino acids. Germline loops: CDR1 MDHEN, CDR2 SYDVKM. This chain's CDR3 is CASSLWTRGTGELFF. The CDR3 bases are TGTGCCAGCAGTTTATGGACCCGCGGCACCGGGGAGCTGTTTTTT.

The gene calls are TRBV4-2 and TRBJ2-3, with 7 bases aligning to TRBD2. This CDR3 comprises 16 residues. V shed 2 bases, J shed 0 bases, and the junction held 5 bases outside the gene matches. Germline loops: CDR1 LGHNA, CDR2 YNFKEQ. This chain's CDR3 is CASSQSWGGSTDTQYF. CDR3 sequence (DNA): TGTGCCAGCAGCCAATCGTGGGGGGGAAGCACAGATACGCAGTATTTT.